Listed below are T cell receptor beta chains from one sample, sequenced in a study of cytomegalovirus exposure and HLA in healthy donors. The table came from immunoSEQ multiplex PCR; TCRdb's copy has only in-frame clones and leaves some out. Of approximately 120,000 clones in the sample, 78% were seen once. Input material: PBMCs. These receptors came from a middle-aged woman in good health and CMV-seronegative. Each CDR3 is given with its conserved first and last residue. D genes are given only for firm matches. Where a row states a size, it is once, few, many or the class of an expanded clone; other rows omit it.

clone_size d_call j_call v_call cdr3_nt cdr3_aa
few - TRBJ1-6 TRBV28 TGTGCCAGCAGCCTACCTTCGACGGAGTGGAATTCACCCCTCCACTTT CASSLPSTEWNSPLHF
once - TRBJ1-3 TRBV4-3 TGCGCCAGCAGCCAGCTGTGGGGGGCTGGAAACACCATATATTTT CASSQLWGAGNTIYF
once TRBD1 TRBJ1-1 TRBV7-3 TGTGCCAGCAGCTTCGACAGGGCGAACACTGAAGCTTTCTTT CASSFDRANTEAFF
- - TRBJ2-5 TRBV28 TGTGCCAGCAGTCGAACGTCAGGGGCACGGGACTTC CASSRTSGARDF
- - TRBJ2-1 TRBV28 TGTGCCAGCAAAACTTTCTCCTACAATGAGCAGTTCTTC CASKTFSYNEQFF
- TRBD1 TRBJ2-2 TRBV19 TGTGCCAGTAGTATACAGGGGGCCCCCACCGGGGAGCTGTTTTTT CASSIQGAPTGELFF
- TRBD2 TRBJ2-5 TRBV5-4 TGTGCCAGCAGCCGCGGGAGAGCATTCCAAGAGACCCAGTACTTC CASSRGRAFQETQYF
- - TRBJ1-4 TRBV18 TGTGCCAGCTCACCACCGTCTACTAATGAAAAACTGTTTTTT CASSPPSTNEKLFF
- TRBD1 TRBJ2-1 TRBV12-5 TGTGCTAGTGGCCAAGGGACAGGGGGCGGCCCCTACAATGAGCAGTTCTTC CASGQGTGGGPYNEQFF
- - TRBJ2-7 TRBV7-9 TGTGCCAGCAGCCCTCCTTTAACTAATTCCCACTACGAGCAGTACTTC CASSPPLTNSHYEQYF
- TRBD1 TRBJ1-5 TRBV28 TGTGCCAGCAGTTTATGGGACAGGGGGCGGGAAGGTCAGCCCCAGCATTTT CASSLWDRGREGQPQHF
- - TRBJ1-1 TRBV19 TGTGCCAGTAGTATCAATTCCAGATACACTGAAGCTTTCTTT CASSINSRYTEAFF
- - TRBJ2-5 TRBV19 TGTGCCAGTAGTATCGGGACACAGTCGGTAGAGACCCAGTACTTC CASSIGTQSVETQYF
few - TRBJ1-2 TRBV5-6 TGTGCCAGCAGCTTGGTACAGGGAAACTATGGCTACACCTTC CASSLVQGNYGYTF
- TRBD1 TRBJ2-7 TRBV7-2 TGTGCCAGCGAGCTTCGACAGGGTGACTACGAGCAGTACTTC CASELRQGDYEQYF
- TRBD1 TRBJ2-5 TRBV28 TGTGCCAGCAGCGCGAACAGGGGTGGAGAGACCCAGTACTTC CASSANRGGETQYF
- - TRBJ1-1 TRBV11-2 TGTGCCAGCAGCTTAGGGCCATCGGAAGCTTTCTTT CASSLGPSEAFF
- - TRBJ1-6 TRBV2 TGTGCCAGCAGTTCCCCCGCGGAGTATAATTCACCCCTCCACTTT CASSSPAEYNSPLHF
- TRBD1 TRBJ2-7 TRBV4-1 TGCGCCAGCAGCCAAGATAGGACAGGCTCCTACGAGCAGTACTTC CASSQDRTGSYEQYF
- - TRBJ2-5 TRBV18 TGTGCCAGCTCACGGGCGATCGAGACCCAGTACTTC CASSRAIETQYF
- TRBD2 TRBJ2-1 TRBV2 TGTGCCAGCAGTGAGGGGGGGAATGAGCAGTTCTTC CASSEGGNEQFF
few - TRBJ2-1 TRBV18 TGTGCCAGCTCCGGGGAAGTACAGGGTGAGCAGTTCTTC CASSGEVQGEQFF
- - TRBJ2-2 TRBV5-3 TGTGCCAGAAGCTGTGAAGCAGGGGAGCTGTTTTTT CARSCEAGELFF
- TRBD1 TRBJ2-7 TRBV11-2 TGTGCCAGCAGCTTAGGGCCCGGGACAGGGTCCCCCGAGCAGTACTTC CASSLGPGTGSPEQYF
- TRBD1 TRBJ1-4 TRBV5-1 TGCGCCAGCAGCGTTGGGACAGGGAAGGAAAAACTGTTTTTT CASSVGTGKEKLFF
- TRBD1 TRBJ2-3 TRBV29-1 TGCAGCGTTGGTCAGGGGGAGACCACAGATACGCAGTATTTT CSVGQGETTDTQYF
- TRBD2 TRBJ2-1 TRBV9 TGTGCCAGCACCCCCGGACTAGCGGGAGCGGGTAATGAGCAGTTCTTC CASTPGLAGAGNEQFF
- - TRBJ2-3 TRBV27 TGTGCCAGCAGTTCAGGGTCCAGGTTAGATACGCAGTATTTT CASSSGSRLDTQYF
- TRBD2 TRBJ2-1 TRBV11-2 TGTGCCAGCAGCTCAAGAGGGCGGGAGGGCCCTTACAATGAGCAGTTCTTC CASSSRGREGPYNEQFF
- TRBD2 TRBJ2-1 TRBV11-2 TGTGCCAGCAGTCGGCTCGTAAGCGGGAGGTACAATGAGCAGTTCTTC CASSRLVSGRYNEQFF